Following are 10 T cell receptor beta chains from one sample sequenced in a study of neurological immune-mediated disorders. One entry per CDR3 protein results from TCRdb running MiXCR on the 5' RACE reads. The sample includes tens of thousands of distinct CDR3 sequences, 4.5% seen only once; the top ten take around 5%. The sample taken for sequencing was PBMCs. The receptors come from a woman between 55 and 75 years old with multiple sclerosis.

The table lists this clonotype with a few counts. The rearrangement links TRBV7-2 to TRBJ2-3; weak D call: TRBD1 (7 bases). There are 15 residues in the CDR3. V lost 6 bases to trimming and J lost 6 bases, with 19 bases between them. From germline, CDR1 is SGHTA and CDR2 FQGNSA. CDR3: CASSSGGSRGDTQYF. CDR3 DNA sequence: TGTGCCAGCAGTTCCGGAGGGAGCAGGGGGGATACGCAGTATTTT.

This clonotype appeared many times. The chain joins TRBV20-1 to TRBJ2-7; 9 bases align to TRBD1. The CDR3 runs 12 residues. V trimming: 5 bases; J trimming: 6 bases; junction bases outside the gene matches: 5. Germline V gene sequence: CDR1 DFQATT, CDR2 SNEGSKA (reference sequence). Here the CDR3 reads CSAGTGWGEQYF. The CDR3 DNA reads as TGCAGTGCTGGGACAGGGTGGGGCGAGCAGTACTTC.

This clonotype was recorded many times. The V gene is TRBV6-2 or TRBV6-3, the J gene TRBJ1-5; unclear D gene. V was trimmed by 6 bases and J by 0 bases, leaving 9 bases between them. The length of the CDR3 is 14 residues. The germline CDR1 and CDR2 sequences are MNHEY and SVGEGT. CDR3 in amino acids: CASRDPYSNQPQHF. CDR3 in DNA: TGTGCCAGCAGGGACCCTTATAGCAATCAGCCCCAGCATTTT.

This clonotype was observed many times. CDR3 DNA sequence: TGTGCCAGCAGCTTAGCGAGCGGGGGGGCCGGCACAGATACGCAGTATTTT. Amino acids: CASSLASGGAGTDTQYF. The genes are TRBV7-9 and TRBJ2-3; 10 positions agree with TRBD2. Germline loops: CDR1 SEHNR, CDR2 FQNEAQ (reference sequence). This CDR3 contains 17 residues. J gave up 1 base and V 0 bases, and 4 bases lay outside the gene matches.

Ten or more counts support this clonotype. The J gene is TRBJ2-2, the V gene TRBV9; tentatively, D is TRBD1 or TRBD2 (6 bases each). The CDR3 loop spans 14 amino acids. Trimming took off 3 bases at V and 6 bases at J, with 12 bases between the two ends. CDR1 SGDLS and CDR2 YYNGEE come from the germline V gene. The CDR3 reads CASSGGGSPGELFF. CDR3 nucleotides: TGTGCCAGCAGCGGAGGGGGGAGTCCCGGGGAGCTGTTTTTT.

This clonotype showed up many times. The chain combines TRBV20-1 with TRBJ2-3; 13 nucleotides align to TRBD2. V lost 6 bases to trimming and J lost 5 bases; unmatched junction nucleotides: 8. Germline values: CDR1 DFQATT, CDR2 SNEGSKA (reference sequence). The length of the CDR3 is 15 residues. CDR3 sequence (DNA): TGCAGTGCCCGGACTAGCGGGAGCTGGCAAGATACGCAGTATTTT. Residues: CSARTSGSWQDTQYF.

This clonotype was seen ten or more times. The chain recombines TRBV9 with TRBJ1-2, with no clear D. Trimming removed 3 bases at V and 4 bases at J, with 7 bases between. CDR1 is SGDLS and CDR2 is YYNGEE in the germline V gene. The CDR3 is 12 amino acids. CDR3 sequence (DNA): TGTGCCAGCAGCGGGGTTGGCTATGGCTACACCTTC. Translated: CASSGVGYGYTF.

This clonotype was found many times. The V gene is TRBV10-3, the J gene TRBJ2-1; 9 positions agree with TRBD1. The CDR3 runs 13 residues. Trimming cost V 9 bases and J 8 bases; bases outside gene matches: 8. Germline CDR1 reads ENHRY; CDR2 reads SYGVKD. This CDR3 reads CAIGQGWLDEQFF. The CDR3 coding sequence is TGTGCCATAGGACAGGGGTGGTTAGATGAGCAGTTCTTC.

This clonotype was recorded many times. The chain couples TRBV20-1 to TRBJ2-5; tentative D call: TRBD1 (5 bases). Germline-derived CDR1 and CDR2 are DFQATT and SNEGSKA (reference sequence). There are 11 residues in the CDR3. The CDR3 spells CSSQGPETQYF. CDR3 nucleotide sequence: TGCAGCTCCCAGGGCCCGGAGACCCAGTACTTC.

The chain recombines TRBV25-1 with TRBJ1-2; D is unresolved. CDR3 length: 14 amino acids. Trimming pared 1 base from V and 4 bases from J, leaving 10 bases between. Germline V gene sequence: CDR1 MGHDK, CDR2 SYGVNS. The CDR3 region is CASSEWAAGYGYTF. DNA of the CDR3: TGTGCCAGCAGTGAATGGGCCGCGGGCTATGGCTACACCTTC.